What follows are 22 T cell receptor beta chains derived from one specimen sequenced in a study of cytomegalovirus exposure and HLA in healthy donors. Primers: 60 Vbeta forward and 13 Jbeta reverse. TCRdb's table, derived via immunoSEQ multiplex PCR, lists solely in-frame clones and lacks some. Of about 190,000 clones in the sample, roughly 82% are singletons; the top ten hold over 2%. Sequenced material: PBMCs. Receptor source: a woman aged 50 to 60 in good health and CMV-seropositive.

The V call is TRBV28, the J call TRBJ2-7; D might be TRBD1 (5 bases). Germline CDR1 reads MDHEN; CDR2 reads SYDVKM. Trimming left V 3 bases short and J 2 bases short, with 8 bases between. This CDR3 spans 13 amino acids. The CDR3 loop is CASSFNRPYEQYF. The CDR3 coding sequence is TGTGCCAGCAGTTTTAACAGGCCCTACGAGCAGTACTTC. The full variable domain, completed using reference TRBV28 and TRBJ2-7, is DVKVTQSSRYLVKRTGEKVFLECVQDMDHENMFWYRQDPGLGLRLIYFSYDVKMKEKGDIPEGYSVSREKKERFSLILESASTNQTSMYLCASSFNRPYEQYFGPGTRLTVT.

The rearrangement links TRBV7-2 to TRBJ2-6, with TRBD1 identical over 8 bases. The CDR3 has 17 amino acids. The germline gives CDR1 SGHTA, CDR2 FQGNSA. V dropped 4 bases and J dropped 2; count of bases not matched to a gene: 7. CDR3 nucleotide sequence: TGTGCCAGCAGCTCACGGACAGGGTGGCCTGGGGCCAACGTCCTGACTTTC. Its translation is CASSSRTGWPGANVLTF.

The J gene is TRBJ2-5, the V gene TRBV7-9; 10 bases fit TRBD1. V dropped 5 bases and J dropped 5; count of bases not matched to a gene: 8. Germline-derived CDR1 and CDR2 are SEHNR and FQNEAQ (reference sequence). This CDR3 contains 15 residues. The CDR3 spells CASSLLTGGTETQYF. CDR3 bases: TGTGCCAGCAGCCTATTGACAGGGGGCACGGAGACCCAGTACTTC.

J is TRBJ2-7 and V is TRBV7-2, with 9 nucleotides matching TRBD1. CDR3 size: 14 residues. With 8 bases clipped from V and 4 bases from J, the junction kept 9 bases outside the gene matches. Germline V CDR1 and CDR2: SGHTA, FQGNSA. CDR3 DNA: TGTGCCAGCCAACAAGGGACAGGGCGATACGAGCAGTACTTC. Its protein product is CASQQGTGRYEQYF.

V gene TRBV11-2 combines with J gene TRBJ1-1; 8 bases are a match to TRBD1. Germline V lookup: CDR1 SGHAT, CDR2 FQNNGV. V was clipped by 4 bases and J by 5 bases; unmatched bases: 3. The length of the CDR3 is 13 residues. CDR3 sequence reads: CASSSQGATEAFF. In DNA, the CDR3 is TGTGCCAGCAGCTCCCAGGGGGCTACTGAAGCTTTCTTT.

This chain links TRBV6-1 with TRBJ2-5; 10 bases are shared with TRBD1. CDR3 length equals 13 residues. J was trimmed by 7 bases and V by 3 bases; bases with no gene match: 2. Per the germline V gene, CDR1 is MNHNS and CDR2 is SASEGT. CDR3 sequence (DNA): TGTGCCAGCAGTGATCGGGACAGGGGGACCCAGTACTTC. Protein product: CASSDRDRGTQYF.

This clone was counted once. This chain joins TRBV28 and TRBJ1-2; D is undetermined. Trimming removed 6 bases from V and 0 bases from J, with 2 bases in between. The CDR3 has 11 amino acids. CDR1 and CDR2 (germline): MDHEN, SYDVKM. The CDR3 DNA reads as TGTGCCAGCAGCTCTAACTATGGCTACACCTTC. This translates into CASSSNYGYTF.

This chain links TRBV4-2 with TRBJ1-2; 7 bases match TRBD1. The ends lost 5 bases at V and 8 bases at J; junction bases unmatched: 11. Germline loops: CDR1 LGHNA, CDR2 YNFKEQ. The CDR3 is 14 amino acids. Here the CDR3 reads CASSFRDRIDGYTF. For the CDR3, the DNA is TGTGCCAGCAGCTTCCGGGACAGAATAGACGGCTACACCTTC.

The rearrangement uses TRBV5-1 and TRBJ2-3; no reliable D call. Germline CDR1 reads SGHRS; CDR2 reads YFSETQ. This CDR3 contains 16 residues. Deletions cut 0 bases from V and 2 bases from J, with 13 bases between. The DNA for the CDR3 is TGCGCCAGCAGCTTGGCGTTAAGCGTAGCCACAGATACGCAGTATTTT. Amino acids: CASSLALSVATDTQYF.

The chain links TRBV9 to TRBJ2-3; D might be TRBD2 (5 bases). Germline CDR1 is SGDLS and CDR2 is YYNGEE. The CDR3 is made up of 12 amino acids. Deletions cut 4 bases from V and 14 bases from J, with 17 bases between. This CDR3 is CASSLLEGSLYF. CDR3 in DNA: TGTGCCAGCAGCTTACTAGAAGGAAGTTTGTATTTT.

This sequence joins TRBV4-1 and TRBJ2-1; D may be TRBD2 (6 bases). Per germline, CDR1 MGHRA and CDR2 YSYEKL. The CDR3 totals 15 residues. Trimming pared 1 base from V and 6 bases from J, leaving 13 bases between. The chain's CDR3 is CASSQGSGVGNEQFF. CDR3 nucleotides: TGCGCCAGCAGCCAAGGTTCGGGGGTAGGCAATGAGCAGTTCTTC.

The DNA for the CDR3 is TGTGCCAGCAGTGACAGACGTTGGGAAAAAGCGGGGGTCACCTACGAGCAGTACTTC. Amino acid sequence: CASSDRRWEKAGVTYEQYF. The genes are TRBV6-1 and TRBJ2-5; 8 bases are a match to TRBD2. The DNA end is a closer match to TRBJ2-7, so the J assignment may be wrong. The germline CDR1 and CDR2 sequences are MNHNS and SASEGT. The CDR3 contains 19 residues.

The CDR3 nucleotides are TGTGCCAGCAAAAACAGGGGTACCGGAAACACCATATATTTT. Its translation: CASKNRGTGNTIYF. The rearrangement links TRBV27 to TRBJ1-3, with TRBD1 identical over 7 bases. The germline V gene has CDR1 MNHEY and CDR2 SMNVEV (reference sequence). This CDR3 spans 14 amino acids. The trim removed 7 bases at V and 4 bases at J, leaving 7 bases unmatched.

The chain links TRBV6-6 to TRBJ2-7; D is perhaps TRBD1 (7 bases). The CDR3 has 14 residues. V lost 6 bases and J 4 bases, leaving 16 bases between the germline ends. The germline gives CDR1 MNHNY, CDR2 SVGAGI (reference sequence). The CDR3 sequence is CASRGGTGVYEQYF. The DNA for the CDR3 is TGTGCCAGCAGGGGGGGAACAGGGGTTTACGAGCAGTACTTC.

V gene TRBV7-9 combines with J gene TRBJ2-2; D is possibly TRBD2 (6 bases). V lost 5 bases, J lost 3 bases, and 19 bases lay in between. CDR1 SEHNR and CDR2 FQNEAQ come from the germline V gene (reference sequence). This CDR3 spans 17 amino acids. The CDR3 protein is CASSHSTPAGYTGELFF. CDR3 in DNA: TGTGCCAGCAGCCATTCCACCCCGGCGGGGTACACCGGGGAGCTGTTTTTT.

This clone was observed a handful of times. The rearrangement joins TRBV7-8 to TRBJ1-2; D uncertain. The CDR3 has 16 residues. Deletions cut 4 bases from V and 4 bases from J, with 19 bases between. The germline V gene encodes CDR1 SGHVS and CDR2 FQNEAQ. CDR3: CASSSSVAAEGYGYTF. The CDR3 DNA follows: TGTGCCAGCAGCTCCTCCGTGGCAGCCGAGGGCTATGGCTACACCTTC.

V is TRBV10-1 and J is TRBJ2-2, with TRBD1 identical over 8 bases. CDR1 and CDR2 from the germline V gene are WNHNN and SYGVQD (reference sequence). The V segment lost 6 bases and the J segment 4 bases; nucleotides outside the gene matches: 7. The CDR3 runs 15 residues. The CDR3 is CASRENRGITGELFF. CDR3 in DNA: TGCGCCAGCAGGGAGAACAGGGGGATCACCGGGGAGCTGTTTTTT.

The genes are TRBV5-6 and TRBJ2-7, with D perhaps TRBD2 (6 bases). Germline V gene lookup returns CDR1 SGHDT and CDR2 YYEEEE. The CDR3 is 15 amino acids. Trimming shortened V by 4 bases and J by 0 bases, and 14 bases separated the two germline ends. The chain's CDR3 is CASSPTGGSSYEQYF. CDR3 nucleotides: TGTGCCAGCAGCCCGACCGGGGGAAGCTCCTACGAGCAGTACTTC.

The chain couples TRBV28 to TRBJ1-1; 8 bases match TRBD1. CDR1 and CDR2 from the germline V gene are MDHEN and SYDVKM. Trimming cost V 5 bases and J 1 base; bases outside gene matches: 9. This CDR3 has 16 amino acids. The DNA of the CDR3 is TGTGCCAGCAGTATAAGGACAGGGAGGGGGAACACTGAAGCTTTCTTT. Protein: CASSIRTGRGNTEAFF.

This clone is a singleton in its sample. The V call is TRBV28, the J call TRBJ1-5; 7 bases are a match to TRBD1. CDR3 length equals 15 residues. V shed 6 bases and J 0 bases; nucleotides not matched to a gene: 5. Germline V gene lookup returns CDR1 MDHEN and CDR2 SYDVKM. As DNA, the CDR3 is TGTGCCAGCAGATTTTCAGGGGGTAGCAATCAGCCCCAGCATTTT. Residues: CASRFSGGSNQPQHF.

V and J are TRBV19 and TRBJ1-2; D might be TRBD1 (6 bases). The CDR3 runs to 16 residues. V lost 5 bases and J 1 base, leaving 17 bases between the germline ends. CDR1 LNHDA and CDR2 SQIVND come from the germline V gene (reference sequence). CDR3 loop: CASSDPSVRGNYGYTF. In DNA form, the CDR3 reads TGTGCCAGTAGTGACCCCAGTGTCAGGGGTAACTATGGCTACACCTTC.

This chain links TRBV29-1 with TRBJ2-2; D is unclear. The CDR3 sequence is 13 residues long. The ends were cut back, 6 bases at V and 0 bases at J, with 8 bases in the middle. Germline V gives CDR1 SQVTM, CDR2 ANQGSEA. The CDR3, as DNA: TGCAGCGTCCCCTCAGCGAACACCGGGGAGCTGTTTTTT. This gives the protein CSVPSANTGELFF.